These 16 T cell receptor beta chains came from one sample sequenced in a study of blood T cell repertoires in COVID-19 (dated by TCRdb to between 2020 and 2021). Preparation of the library involved the immunoSEQ multiplex PCR assay. TCRdb mirrors the immuneACCESS table, restricted to in-frame sequences. Some clones are absent from its copies; in checked studies, under half trace to an unresolved V gene, and the reason for the others is unknown. The table for this sample lists over 200,000 clones; over 75% of them were counted only once. The leading ten clones occupy about 5% of the sample. The sample taken for sequencing was peripheral blood. Receptors originate from a woman aged 40-49 years with acute or convalescent COVID-19.

The sample holds one count of this clone. The chain is built from TRBV9 and TRBJ2-2; 8 nucleotides line up with TRBD2. From germline, CDR1 is SGDLS and CDR2 YYNGEE. V shed 0 bases, J shed 5 bases, and the junction held 3 bases outside the gene matches. This CDR3 has 15 residues. The CDR3 DNA is TGTGCCAGCAGCGTAGCGGGGGGGGTTACCGGGGAGCTGTTTTTT. Encoded protein: CASSVAGGVTGELFF.

The rearrangement uses TRBV7-6 and TRBJ1-1; tentative D call: TRBD1 (5 bases). The CDR3 extends over 15 amino acids. The ends were cut back, 0 bases at V and 2 bases at J, with 10 bases in the middle. Germline V gives CDR1 SGHVS, CDR2 FNYEAQ. The CDR3 protein is CASSLAYQGNTEAFF. CDR3 DNA sequence: TGTGCCAGCAGCTTAGCTTATCAGGGAAACACTGAAGCTTTCTTT.

The chain uses TRBV10-3 and TRBJ1-1; 7 bases line up with TRBD1. This CDR3 has 14 amino acids. V shed 4 bases and J 3 bases; nucleotides not matched to a gene: 5. The germline V gene encodes CDR1 ENHRY and CDR2 SYGVKD. The CDR3, as DNA: TGTGCCATCAGTGGACAGGGATGGGACACTGAAGCTTTCTTT. This sequence encodes CAISGQGWDTEAFF.

V is TRBV4-1 and J is TRBJ2-5, with 8 nucleotides matching TRBD1. This CDR3 is 14 amino acids long. The germline CDR1 and CDR2 sequences are MGHRA and YSYEKL. After removal of 4 bases from V and 8 bases from J, the junction contained 9 bases not matched to a gene. The CDR3 reads CASSPKGTGGTQYF. The CDR3 DNA reads TGCGCCAGCAGCCCTAAAGGGACAGGAGGAACCCAGTACTTC.

The chain couples TRBV6-5 to TRBJ1-1; 8 nucleotides match TRBD1. Germline V lookup: CDR1 MNHEY, CDR2 SVGAGI. V lost 6 bases and J lost 0; bases outside the gene matches: 3. The CDR3 length is 14 residues. Written as DNA, the CDR3 is TGTGCCAGCAGCCACAGGGGGATGAACACTGAAGCTTTCTTT. Encoded protein: CASSHRGMNTEAFF.

This chain links TRBV2 with TRBJ2-2, with TRBD1 matching 10 bases. Germline trimming cut 6 bases from V and 6 bases from J; bases unmatched to any gene: 16. The length of the CDR3 is 18 residues. CDR1 is SNHLY, CDR2 FYNNEI, per germline. CDR3 sequence (DNA): TGTGCCAGCAGCGGAAGGGACTCGGACAGGGGGAAACCCGGGGAGCTGTTTTTT. Encoded protein: CASSGRDSDRGKPGELFF.

The chain employs TRBV2 and TRBJ2-3, with D uncertain. Germline V gene sequence: CDR1 SNHLY, CDR2 FYNNEI. Deletions cut 6 bases from V and 2 bases from J, with 6 bases between. This CDR3 comprises 12 residues. CDR3 protein: CASRRNTDTQYF. Here the CDR3 DNA reads TGTGCCAGCAGGCGGAACACAGATACGCAGTATTTT.

This chain joins TRBV4-1 and TRBJ1-2, with a weak D call TRBD1 (5 bases). The V end was cut by 0 bases, the J end by 5 bases, with 19 bases between. This CDR3 is 17 amino acids long. Germline CDR1 MGHRA, CDR2 YSYEKL. CDR3 nucleotides: TGCGCCAGCAGCCAAGATCTTAGGGGCGCCCTAGGATATGGCTACACCTTC. Protein product: CASSQDLRGALGYGYTF.

This clone was picked up a small number of times. The chain recombines TRBV19 with TRBJ1-3; 7 bases are shared with TRBD1. Trimming at V came to 4 bases and at J to 7 bases, leaving 13 bases not matched to a gene. Looked up from germline, CDR1 is LNHDA and CDR2 is SQIVND (reference sequence). The length of the CDR3 is 16 residues. CDR3 region: CASSKDGQVEFNTIYF. CDR3 in DNA: TGTGCCAGTAGTAAAGACGGACAGGTGGAGTTCAACACCATATATTTT.

The CDR3 sequence is CASRGLAEETQYF. CDR3 DNA: TGTGCCAGCAGGGGACTAGCGGAAGAGACCCAGTACTTC. The genes are TRBV27 and TRBJ2-5; 11 nucleotides align to TRBD2. CDR1 and CDR2 (germline): MNHEY, SMNVEV (reference sequence). The CDR3 contains 13 residues. After removal of 6 bases from V and 3 bases from J, the junction contained 0 bases not matched to a gene.

The CDR3 DNA reads as TGTGCCAGCAGCTTAGGGCGGGGGAGCACTGAAGCTTTCTTT. Protein: CASSLGRGSTEAFF. J is TRBJ1-1 and V is TRBV11-3, with TRBD1 as a possible D gene (5 bases). Germline CDR1 is SGHNT and CDR2 is YENEEA. CDR3 length: 14 residues. Between the trimmed V and J ends, which lost 1 base and 4 bases, there was a span of 10 bases.

The gene calls are TRBV12-3 or TRBV12-4 and TRBJ2-3; 7 nucleotides align to TRBD2. The V gene end was trimmed by 8 bases and the J gene end by 9 bases; junction bases not matched to a gene: 5. The CDR3 loop spans 11 amino acids. CDR3 nucleotide sequence: TGTGCCAGCTCCCCAGCGGGGACGCAGTATTTT. It codes for CASSPAGTQYF.

This clone was seen a single time. The chain carries TRBV27 and TRBJ1-2; a weak D match, TRBD1 (6 bases). The germline V and J ends were trimmed by 6 bases and 3 bases, with 20 bases remaining between them. The CDR3 is 16 amino acids. Germline-derived CDR1 and CDR2 are MNHEY and SMNVEV (reference sequence). CDR3 amino acids: CASSLGAGGPYYGYTF. The CDR3 coding sequence is TGTGCCAGCAGCCTAGGGGCCGGGGGGCCGTACTATGGCTACACCTTC.

The chain has TRBV3-1 (or the pseudogene TRBV3-2) and TRBJ1-2, with TRBD1 identical over 7 bases. The CDR3 has 14 amino acids. Germline assignment: CDR1 LGHDT and CDR2 YNNKEL (reference sequence). The J segment lost 2 bases and the V segment lost 2 bases, leaving 2 bases of the junction unmatched. The CDR3 protein is CASSQRDSNYGYTF. Here the CDR3 DNA reads TGTGCCAGCAGCCAACGGGACAGCAACTATGGCTACACCTTC.

CDR3 sequence reads: CASAVRRDGYGYTF. The CDR3 nucleotides read TGTGCCAGCGCCGTCCGGAGGGACGGCTATGGCTACACCTTC. V usage is TRBV2 and J usage is TRBJ1-2; TRBD1 might be the D (5 bases). This CDR3 spans 14 amino acids. The germline V gene has CDR1 SNHLY and CDR2 FYNNEI. Trimming pared 8 bases from V and 4 bases from J, leaving 17 bases between.

This chain links TRBV7-9 with TRBJ1-5; no definite D call. This CDR3 has 15 amino acids. Between the trimmed V and J ends, which lost 0 bases and 0 bases, there was a span of 6 bases. CDR1 is SEHNR, CDR2 FQNEAQ, per germline (reference sequence). The CDR3 sequence is CASSLAYSSNQPQHF. DNA for the CDR3: TGTGCCAGCAGCTTAGCGTACTCTAGCAATCAGCCCCAGCATTTT.